A selection of T cell receptor beta chains follows, all from one sample in a study of cytomegalovirus exposure and HLA in healthy donors. Only in-frame clones appear in the TCRdb table, and some are missing; sequencing was by immunoSEQ multiplex PCR. Of approximately 170,000 clones in the sample, over 70% are singletons; the top ten hold approximately 6.8%. The sample consisted of PBMCs. The receptors were gathered from a woman between 40 and 55 years old in good health and CMV-seropositive. Each CDR3 is given with its conserved first and last residue. The D gene is left open where the match is weak. Rows may omit the clone size; those that give it use once, few, many or a size class.

D gene: -
J gene: TRBJ1-1
V gene: TRBV6-5
clone size: -
CDR3 DNA: TGTGCCAGCAGACCGGGTTTCAGAGGAAATGAAGCTTTCTTT
CDR3 protein: CASRPGFRGNEAFF

D gene: TRBD1
J gene: TRBJ1-6
V gene: TRBV7-9
clone size: few
CDR3 DNA: TGTTCCAGCAGCTGGGGGACAGGGGGTAGTTCACCCCTCCACTTT
CDR3 protein: CSSSWGTGGSSPLHF

D gene: TRBD2
J gene: TRBJ2-3
V gene: TRBV4-2
clone size: -
CDR3 DNA: TGTGCCAGCAGCCAAGATAAACATAGCGGGGGAATCACAGATACGCAGTATTTT
CDR3 protein: CASSQDKHSGGITDTQYF

D gene: -
J gene: TRBJ1-1
V gene: TRBV28
clone size: -
CDR3 DNA: TGTGCCAGCGAAAATCCAAACCGGTCTGAAGCTTTCTTT
CDR3 protein: CASENPNRSEAFF

D gene: -
J gene: TRBJ1-4
V gene: TRBV6-5
clone size: -
CDR3 DNA: TGTGCCAGCAGTTATGGGCAGCTTAATGAAAAACTGTTTTTT
CDR3 protein: CASSYGQLNEKLFF

D gene: -
J gene: TRBJ1-1
V gene: TRBV7-9
clone size: -
CDR3 DNA: TGTGCCAGCAGCTTAGGGTCGGGAAGAGGCACTGAAGCTTTCTTT
CDR3 protein: CASSLGSGRGTEAFF

D gene: TRBD1
J gene: TRBJ1-2
V gene: TRBV4-1
clone size: -
CDR3 DNA: TGCGCCAGCAGCCAAGGACTACAGGGGCCTCGGCACGGCTACACCTTC
CDR3 protein: CASSQGLQGPRHGYTF

D gene: -
J gene: TRBJ2-3
V gene: TRBV9
clone size: -
CDR3 DNA: TGTGCCAGCAGCGTAGGTCCGCTGGAGACAGATACGCAGTATTTT
CDR3 protein: CASSVGPLETDTQYF

D gene: -
J gene: TRBJ1-1
V gene: TRBV7-9
clone size: -
CDR3 DNA: TGTTCCAGCAGCTCTACAGGATCTCCTTGGGGAGCTTTCTTT
CDR3 protein: CSSSSTGSPWGAFF

D gene: -
J gene: TRBJ2-1
V gene: TRBV28
clone size: -
CDR3 DNA: TGTGCCAGCAGTCTGCGGGGTCCTTACAATGAGCAGTTCTTC
CDR3 protein: CASSLRGPYNEQFF

D gene: -
J gene: TRBJ2-7
V gene: TRBV6-6
clone size: few
CDR3 DNA: TGTGCCAGCAGTCAACGGGATTCCAGGAGCTCCTACGAGCAGTACTTC
CDR3 protein: CASSQRDSRSSYEQYF

D gene: TRBD1
J gene: TRBJ1-2
V gene: TRBV5-1
clone size: -
CDR3 DNA: TGCGCCAGCACTAGCCTCGAAGACAGGGCTGAAGAGAATGGCTACACCTTC
CDR3 protein: CASTSLEDRAEENGYTF

D gene: -
J gene: TRBJ1-1
V gene: TRBV20-1
clone size: few
CDR3 DNA: TGCAGTGTACAGGGTTCAACTGAAGCTTTCTTT
CDR3 protein: CSVQGSTEAFF

D gene: TRBD2
J gene: TRBJ2-3
V gene: TRBV7-2
clone size: -
CDR3 DNA: TGTGCCAGCAGCATTGGGACTAGCGGGAACACAGATACGCAGTATTTT
CDR3 protein: CASSIGTSGNTDTQYF

D gene: TRBD1
J gene: TRBJ2-2
V gene: TRBV7-3
clone size: -
CDR3 DNA: TGTGCCAGCAGCACGACAGGGGGCACCGGGGAGCTGTTTTTT
CDR3 protein: CASSTTGGTGELFF

D gene: TRBD1
J gene: TRBJ1-1
V gene: TRBV30
clone size: few
CDR3 DNA: TGTGCCTGGACCGGGACAGGGAATCCTGAAGCTTTCTTT
CDR3 protein: CAWTGTGNPEAFF

D gene: -
J gene: TRBJ1-3
V gene: TRBV28
clone size: -
CDR3 DNA: TGTGCCAGCAATCATCGACAGGCTAGAACTGGAAACACCATATATTTT
CDR3 protein: CASNHRQARTGNTIYF

D gene: TRBD1
J gene: TRBJ1-5
V gene: TRBV6-6
clone size: -
CDR3 DNA: TGTGCCAGCAGCGACCCCTTCGACAGGGGGCCTCAGCCCCAGCATTTT
CDR3 protein: CASSDPFDRGPQPQHF

D gene: TRBD2
J gene: TRBJ2-3
V gene: TRBV9
clone size: -
CDR3 DNA: TGTGCCAGCAGCGGCTCCGGGACTAGGGCAGATACGCAGTATTTT
CDR3 protein: CASSGSGTRADTQYF

D gene: TRBD1
J gene: TRBJ2-5
V gene: TRBV7-8
clone size: -
CDR3 DNA: TGTGCCAGCAGCTTAACGGACAGGGGTCAGACCCAGTACTTC
CDR3 protein: CASSLTDRGQTQYF

D gene: TRBD1
J gene: TRBJ1-2
V gene: TRBV5-6
clone size: -
CDR3 DNA: TGTGCCAGCAGCTTGTGGGACAGGGGGTCCGGCTACACCTTC
CDR3 protein: CASSLWDRGSGYTF

D gene: -
J gene: TRBJ1-6
V gene: TRBV7-2
clone size: -
CDR3 DNA: TGTGCCAGCACCAAGACTGAGTATAATTCACCCCTCCACTTT
CDR3 protein: CASTKTEYNSPLHF

D gene: TRBD2
J gene: TRBJ2-1
V gene: TRBV14
clone size: -
CDR3 DNA: TGTGCCAGCAGCCAAGATGGGACTAGGAACAATGAGCAGTTCTTC
CDR3 protein: CASSQDGTRNNEQFF

D gene: -
J gene: TRBJ1-1
V gene: TRBV6-1
clone size: few
CDR3 DNA: TGTGCCAGCAGTTTATTGGGGACAGAAGCTTTCTTT
CDR3 protein: CASSLLGTEAFF

D gene: TRBD2
J gene: TRBJ2-3
V gene: TRBV2
clone size: -
CDR3 DNA: TGTGCCGGGACCGGGACTAGCGGGGGGGCGGGGTATTTT
CDR3 protein: CAGTGTSGGAGYF

D gene: TRBD2
J gene: TRBJ2-5
V gene: TRBV2
clone size: -
CDR3 DNA: TGTGCCAGCAGAGCCGGGACTAGCGGGGGGGCCGCTGCAGAGACCCAGTACTTC
CDR3 protein: CASRAGTSGGAAAETQYF

D gene: -
J gene: TRBJ2-1
V gene: TRBV19
clone size: few
CDR3 DNA: TGTGCCAGTAGTATATCAGTCGCTGAGCAGTTCTTC
CDR3 protein: CASSISVAEQFF

D gene: -
J gene: TRBJ1-6
V gene: TRBV19
clone size: -
CDR3 DNA: TGTGCCAGTAGTATCGGAGCGGGGACGACTTGGACACCCCTCCACTTT
CDR3 protein: CASSIGAGTTWTPLHF

D gene: TRBD1
J gene: TRBJ2-7
V gene: TRBV19
clone size: -
CDR3 DNA: TGTGCCAGCCGGGACAGGGGGGCCTACGAGCAGTACTTC
CDR3 protein: CASRDRGAYEQYF

D gene: TRBD2
J gene: TRBJ2-3
V gene: TRBV4-1
clone size: -
CDR3 DNA: TGCGCCAGCAGCCAAGAGACTAGCGGGGGCCCCCCGCAGTATTTT
CDR3 protein: CASSQETSGGPPQYF

D gene: -
J gene: TRBJ2-7
V gene: TRBV28
clone size: -
CDR3 DNA: TGTGCCAGCAGCTATGACAGGACCTACGAGCAGTACTTC
CDR3 protein: CASSYDRTYEQYF

D gene: TRBD1
J gene: TRBJ2-1
V gene: TRBV10-3
clone size: few
CDR3 DNA: TGTGCCATCGGACAGGGACAATACAATGAGCAGTTCTTC
CDR3 protein: CAIGQGQYNEQFF

D gene: TRBD1
J gene: TRBJ1-1
V gene: TRBV2
clone size: once
CDR3 DNA: TGTGCCAGCAGTTTGGGACAGGTTAACACTGAAGCTTTCTTT
CDR3 protein: CASSLGQVNTEAFF

D gene: -
J gene: TRBJ1-2
V gene: TRBV30
clone size: -
CDR3 DNA: TGTGCCTGGAGTGTCGGGGTTGGAAACTATGGCTACACCTTC
CDR3 protein: CAWSVGVGNYGYTF

D gene: TRBD1
J gene: TRBJ1-3
V gene: TRBV7-9
clone size: once
CDR3 DNA: TGTGCCAGCAGCCCCACAGGGGTTGGAAACACCATATATTTT
CDR3 protein: CASSPTGVGNTIYF

D gene: TRBD1
J gene: TRBJ1-5
V gene: TRBV6-1
clone size: few
CDR3 DNA: TGTGCCAGCAGTGACTCCGGGACAGGCCCCCAGCATTTT
CDR3 protein: CASSDSGTGPQHF

D gene: TRBD1
J gene: TRBJ1-1
V gene: TRBV2
clone size: -
CDR3 DNA: TGTGCCAGCATCCCCGGGACAGGGGTGTCTGAAGCTTTCTTT
CDR3 protein: CASIPGTGVSEAFF

D gene: -
J gene: TRBJ2-2
V gene: TRBV10-3
clone size: once
CDR3 DNA: TGTGCCATCAGTGAACACCAGGGGTTTGCTAACACCGGGGAGCTGTTTTTT
CDR3 protein: CAISEHQGFANTGELFF

D gene: -
J gene: TRBJ1-3
V gene: TRBV19
clone size: -
CDR3 DNA: TGTGCCAGTAGTAGCGGGTCCGGAAACACCATATATTTT
CDR3 protein: CASSSGSGNTIYF

D gene: TRBD1
J gene: TRBJ1-2
V gene: TRBV4-1
clone size: -
CDR3 DNA: TGTGCCAGCAGCCACGGTTCCGGGACAGGTAACTATGGCTACACCTTC
CDR3 protein: CASSHGSGTGNYGYTF

D gene: TRBD1
J gene: TRBJ1-6
V gene: TRBV7-9
clone size: -
CDR3 DNA: TGTGCCAGCAGCTTAGCGGGACAGCTATATAATTCACCCCTCCACTTT
CDR3 protein: CASSLAGQLYNSPLHF

D gene: TRBD1
J gene: TRBJ1-3
V gene: TRBV4-2
clone size: -
CDR3 DNA: TGTGCCAGCAGCCAAGGGACCGGGACAGGGGTCCAAAACACCATATATTTT
CDR3 protein: CASSQGTGTGVQNTIYF

D gene: TRBD1
J gene: TRBJ1-5
V gene: TRBV19
clone size: -
CDR3 DNA: TGTGCCAGTAGTCAGGACAGGTTTCAGCCCCAGCATTTT
CDR3 protein: CASSQDRFQPQHF

D gene: TRBD1
J gene: TRBJ1-1
V gene: TRBV11-1
clone size: -
CDR3 DNA: TGTGCCAGCAGCTTAGCCCTCGGGACAGCGGCTTTCTTT
CDR3 protein: CASSLALGTAAFF

D gene: TRBD1
J gene: TRBJ1-5
V gene: TRBV9
clone size: few
CDR3 DNA: TGTGCCAGCAGCGTGGGACAGGGGATAGATCAGCCCCAGCATTTT
CDR3 protein: CASSVGQGIDQPQHF

D gene: -
J gene: TRBJ1-1
V gene: TRBV28
clone size: once
CDR3 DNA: TGTGCCAGCGGCGGTACACTGGTGAACACTGAAGCTTTCTTT
CDR3 protein: CASGGTLVNTEAFF

D gene: TRBD2
J gene: TRBJ2-3
V gene: TRBV30
clone size: -
CDR3 DNA: TGTGCCTCAGGGGTCGGGGGGGCCCCAGGCTCCTCGCAGTATTTT
CDR3 protein: CASGVGGAPGSSQYF

D gene: TRBD1
J gene: TRBJ2-5
V gene: TRBV13
clone size: once
CDR3 DNA: TGTGCCAGCAGCCCGACAGGGGGACAGACCCAGTACTTC
CDR3 protein: CASSPTGGQTQYF

D gene: TRBD1
J gene: TRBJ1-1
V gene: TRBV6-7
clone size: once
CDR3 DNA: TGTGCCAGCAGTTACGGGGGACAGGGTGACACTGAAGCTTTCTTT
CDR3 protein: CASSYGGQGDTEAFF

D gene: -
J gene: TRBJ1-2
V gene: TRBV27
clone size: -
CDR3 DNA: TGTGCCAGCAGTTTAGCGGGTTCGGGGGGCTACACCTTC
CDR3 protein: CASSLAGSGGYTF

D gene: -
J gene: TRBJ1-2
V gene: TRBV6-5
clone size: -
CDR3 DNA: TGTGCCAGCAGTAGTAGCTATGGCTACACCTTC
CDR3 protein: CASSSSYGYTF

D gene: -
J gene: TRBJ2-7
V gene: TRBV7-2
clone size: -
CDR3 DNA: TGTGCCAGCAGCCCCTTACAGAGCTCCTACGAGCAGTACTTC
CDR3 protein: CASSPLQSSYEQYF

D gene: TRBD2
J gene: TRBJ2-3
V gene: TRBV6-6
clone size: once
CDR3 DNA: TGTGCCAGCAGTTACCGGGGGGGCTCAACAGATACGCAGTATTTT
CDR3 protein: CASSYRGGSTDTQYF

D gene: -
J gene: TRBJ1-1
V gene: TRBV15
clone size: -
CDR3 DNA: TGTGCCACCAGCAGAGCTGGGACGGGAGGGCCTGAAGCTTTCTTT
CDR3 protein: CATSRAGTGGPEAFF

D gene: -
J gene: TRBJ1-1
V gene: TRBV7-9
clone size: once
CDR3 DNA: TGTGCCAGCAGCCCATTTACAGGGCCGTCCTCTGAAGCTTTCTTT
CDR3 protein: CASSPFTGPSSEAFF

D gene: TRBD2
J gene: TRBJ2-1
V gene: TRBV5-4
clone size: once
CDR3 DNA: TGTGCCAGCAGCTTGGAAACTAGCGGGGCTACACTTCGTGAGCAGTTCTTC
CDR3 protein: CASSLETSGATLREQFF

D gene: -
J gene: TRBJ2-1
V gene: TRBV5-4
clone size: -
CDR3 DNA: TGTGCCAGCAGTGTAAGGAGCTCCTACAATGAGCAGTTCTTC
CDR3 protein: CASSVRSSYNEQFF